The 30 T cell receptor beta chains reported below all come from one sample, sequenced in a study of beta chain features in type 1 diabetes. Expressed TCRB transcripts were sequenced, since all the RNA that had been isolated was reverse transcribed. Some clones are missing from TCRdb's copy, which holds only in-frame ones; the method was immunoSEQ multiplex PCR. The data show 240,000 or so clones, less than 35% seen once. Sequenced material: central memory CD4+ T cells from blood. Receptors originate from a man under 40 in good health.

J is TRBJ2-3 and V is TRBV25-1; tentative D call: TRBD2 (6 bases). V lost 2 bases and J lost 6, with 12 bases in between. Germline-derived CDR1 and CDR2 are MGHDK and SYGVNS. The CDR3 runs to 14 residues. CDR3 in amino acids: CASSETSSVDTQYF. CDR3 DNA sequence: TGTGCCAGCAGTGAAACTAGCTCAGTGGATACGCAGTATTTT.

The chain uses TRBV5-1 and TRBJ2-1; TRBD2 matches 10 bases. The CDR3 has 17 amino acids. CDR1 is SGHRS, CDR2 YFSETQ, per germline. V trimming: 4 bases; J trimming: 0 bases; junction bases outside the gene matches: 7. The chain's CDR3 is CASSLEIAGGSYNEQFF. The CDR3 nucleotides are TGCGCCAGCAGCCTCGAGATAGCGGGAGGCTCCTACAATGAGCAGTTCTTC.

The chain recombines TRBV5-4 with TRBJ2-3; D gene uncertain. This CDR3 contains 13 residues. Trimming removed 3 bases from V and 5 bases from J, with 10 bases in between. Germline V gene lookup returns CDR1 SGHNT and CDR2 YYREEE (reference sequence). This chain's CDR3 is CASSSILEDTQYF. CDR3 bases: TGTGCCAGCAGCTCCATTCTCGAAGATACGCAGTATTTT.

This rearrangement joins TRBV15 to TRBJ2-5; D remains unclear. V was shortened by 4 bases and J by 9 bases, with 9 bases between the two germline ends. The CDR3 spans 11 residues. The germline V gene encodes CDR1 LNHNV and CDR2 YYDKDF (reference sequence). The CDR3 is CATSTEKAQYF. For the CDR3, the DNA is TGTGCCACCAGCACGGAGAAAGCCCAGTACTTC.

The V call is TRBV19, the J call TRBJ1-2; D call uncertain. The CDR3 contains 13 residues. Germline V gene data show CDR1 as LNHDA and CDR2 as SQIVND (reference sequence). The V and J ends lost 3 bases and 3 bases respectively, with 8 bases between them. The CDR3 protein is CASSIPSHYGYTF. In DNA form, the CDR3 reads TGTGCCAGTAGTATCCCCTCGCACTATGGCTACACCTTC.

The V and J genes are TRBV29-1 and TRBJ2-5; TRBD1 aligns across 10 bases. The DNA matches TRBJ2-7 better at its end, which makes the J call doubtful. This CDR3 has 14 amino acids. CDR1 and CDR2 (germline): SQVTM, ANQGSEA. The CDR3 DNA reads as TGCAGCGTTGATAATGGCGGGACAGGGGACGAGCAGTACTTC. As protein: CSVDNGGTGDEQYF.

Regarding this clone: Different DNA sequences within this sample yield the same CDR3. The chain combines TRBV28 with TRBJ1-2, with D hard to call. CDR3 length: 12 residues. V was pared by 3 bases and J by 4 bases, with 6 bases between. Per germline, CDR1 MDHEN and CDR2 SYDVKM. The CDR3 sequence: CASSFKGYGYTF. Written as DNA, the CDR3 is TGTGCCAGCAGTTTCAAGGGCTATGGCTACACCTTC.

This clone was detected a few times. This chain connects TRBV18 to TRBJ1-3; D not certain. Germline assignment: CDR1 KGHSH and CDR2 LQKENI. V lost 4 bases, J lost 1 base, and 8 bases lay in between. This CDR3 is 14 amino acids long. This CDR3 is CASSQGTSGNTIYF. The CDR3 coding sequence is TGTGCCAGCTCACAGGGAACTTCTGGAAACACCATATATTTT.

This clone was recorded at least ten times. Other nucleotide sequences in the sample specify the same CDR3. The genes are TRBV4-3 and TRBJ2-1; 9 positions match TRBD2. V lost 0 bases to trimming and J lost 7 bases; unmatched junction nucleotides: 4. Per the germline V gene, CDR1 is LGHNA and CDR2 is YSLEER. The length of the CDR3 is 15 residues. The DNA of the CDR3 is TGCGCCAGCAGCCAAGATAGCGGGAGTCTTAATGAGCAGTTCTTC. It translates to CASSQDSGSLNEQFF.

This clone was picked up a small number of times. This rearrangement joins TRBV2 to TRBJ2-7; 10 bases match TRBD1. J gave up 6 bases and V 10 bases, and 9 bases lay outside the gene matches. Germline CDR1 and CDR2: SNHLY and FYNNEI. The CDR3 covers 13 residues. The DNA for the CDR3 is TGTGCCACCGGGACAGGGGCGAGTGGCGAGCAGTACTTC. Residues: CATGTGASGEQYF.

This clone was picked up a small number of times. This rearrangement joins TRBV27 to TRBJ1-1, with a possible D match to TRBD1 (6 bases). Per the germline V gene, CDR1 is MNHEY and CDR2 is SMNVEV (reference sequence). The CDR3 is made up of 15 amino acids. V was shortened by 5 bases and J by 3 bases, with 16 bases between the two germline ends. The CDR3 here is CASSARQVDDTEAFF. CDR3 coding DNA: TGTGCCAGCAGTGCTCGACAGGTAGATGACACTGAAGCTTTCTTT.

In its sample, this clone was seen a few times. This sequence joins TRBV5-4 and TRBJ2-3; D may be TRBD2 (5 bases). CDR1 is SGHNT, CDR2 YYREEE, per germline (reference sequence). The CDR3 extends over 15 amino acids. Trimming took 0 bases from V and 2 from J, leaving 10 bases between them. As DNA, the CDR3 is TGTGCCAGCAGCTTGGGGCTAGCTGACACAGATACGCAGTATTTT. Translated, it gives CASSLGLADTDTQYF.

This clone came up a few times. The CDR3 nucleotides are TGTGCCAGCAGCTTGGGGACAGGGGTAAGGGAGACCCAGTACTTC. Translated: CASSLGTGVRETQYF. The chain recombines TRBV5-4 with TRBJ2-5, with 9 bases matching TRBD1. The junction had 5 bases not matched to a gene; V was cut back by 0 bases and J by 5 bases. The germline V gene has CDR1 SGHNT and CDR2 YYREEE (reference sequence). This CDR3 contains 15 residues.

In its sample, this clone was seen a few times. The sample holds other DNA sequences that translate to the same CDR3. The rearrangement links TRBV29-1 to TRBJ1-1; weak D call: TRBD1 (6 bases). V lost 5 bases and J lost 0, with 13 bases in between. The CDR3 sequence is 14 residues long. CDR1 is SQVTM, CDR2 ANQGSEA, per germline. The CDR3 loop reads CSVPPGQLNTEAFF. The CDR3 nucleotides are TGCAGCGTTCCACCGGGACAACTGAACACTGAAGCTTTCTTT.

This clone turned up a few times. The genes are TRBV4-1 and TRBJ2-7; possible D gene TRBD1, 6 bases. The CDR3 is made up of 15 amino acids. The V gene lost 0 bases and the J gene lost 6 bases, with 15 bases spanning the gap. Germline V CDR1 and CDR2: MGHRA, YSYEKL. This CDR3 reads CASSQDRGPRGEQYF. CDR3 nucleotide sequence: TGCGCCAGCAGCCAAGACCGAGGGCCCAGGGGCGAGCAGTACTTC.

At least ten counts were recorded for this clone. The rearrangement uses TRBV10-3 and TRBJ2-3; D may be TRBD2 (6 bases). Germline CDR1 ENHRY, CDR2 SYGVKD. V lost 7 bases and J lost 2, with 10 bases in between. This CDR3 is 13 amino acids long. The CDR3 nucleotides are TGTGCCATCACCGCGGGGATCACAGATACGCAGTATTTT. It translates to CAITAGITDTQYF.

This clone was seen a handful of times. The chain carries TRBV30 and TRBJ1-2; TRBD1 matches at 7 bases. CDR1 GTSNPN and CDR2 SVGIG come from the germline V gene (reference sequence). J lost 2 bases, V lost 7 bases, and 4 bases had no gene match. The CDR3 contains 12 residues. The CDR3 reads CASNRGNYGYTF. In DNA form, the CDR3 reads TGTGCCTCCAACAGGGGAAACTATGGCTACACCTTC. Using reference TRBV30 and TRBJ1-2 for the parts outside the CDR3, the full variable domain is SQTIHQWPATLVQPVGSPLSLECTVEGTSNPNLYWYRQAAGRGLQLLFYSVGIGQISSEVPQNLSASRPQDRQFILSSKKLLLSDSGFYLCASNRGNYGYTFGSGTRLTVV.

The chain combines TRBV2 with TRBJ2-3; 8 bases map to TRBD2. Germline V gene lookup returns CDR1 SNHLY and CDR2 FYNNEI. The CDR3 is 14 residues long. J was trimmed by 0 bases and V by 11 bases; bases with no gene match: 7. Written as DNA, the CDR3 is TGTGCCGGCCGACTAGCGTCTAGCACAGATACGCAGTATTTT. This codes for CAGRLASSTDTQYF.

A few counts support this clone. V gene TRBV30 combines with J gene TRBJ2-5, with 8 bases matching TRBD2. The CDR3 has 16 amino acids. The germline V gene encodes CDR1 GTSNPN and CDR2 SVGIG (reference sequence). J lost 4 bases, V lost 3 bases, and 13 bases had no gene match. CDR3 bases: TGTGCCTGGAGAACTCCGGGACTAGGGGGGCTAGAGACCCAGTACTTC. It yields the protein CAWRTPGLGGLETQYF.

Written as DNA, the CDR3 is TGCGCCAGCAGCCAAGAGCAAACCAGCGGGAGTGGAAACAATGAGCAGTTCTTC. The encoded protein is CASSQEQTSGSGNNEQFF. J is TRBJ2-1 and V is TRBV4-3; 8 nucleotides agree with TRBD2. The CDR3 totals 18 residues. CDR1 and CDR2 (germline): LGHNA, YSLEER. With 0 bases clipped from V and 5 bases from J, the junction kept 12 bases outside the gene matches.

This clone came up many times. The gene calls are TRBV10-3 and TRBJ2-3, with D possibly being TRBD1 (6 bases). Trimming shortened V by 8 bases and J by 7 bases, and 16 bases separated the two germline ends. The CDR3 is 13 amino acids. The germline V gene encodes CDR1 ENHRY and CDR2 SYGVKD. The DNA for the CDR3 is TGTGCCATCGAGTCGGTCAGGGGAAATACGCAGTATTTT. This encodes CAIESVRGNTQYF.

This clone was seen ten or more times. The rearrangement joins TRBV1 to TRBJ2-1; whether TRBD2, the table's D call, matches the DNA was not checked. TRBV1 is a documented pseudogene. The CDR3 runs 19 residues. CDR3 sequence reads: CTSSQGASGRSLVRNEQFF. CDR3 nucleotide sequence: TGCACCAGCAGCCAAGGGGCTAGCGGGAGGTCTTTGGTCAGGAATGAGCAGTTCTTC.

This chain connects TRBV20-1 to TRBJ2-3; no clear D gene. Between the trimmed V and J ends, which lost 5 bases and 6 bases, there was a span of 9 bases. The CDR3 is 11 amino acids. The germline gives CDR1 DFQATT, CDR2 SNEGSKA (reference sequence). The CDR3 spells CSALAGDTQYF. The CDR3 nucleotides are TGCAGTGCTTTAGCCGGGGATACGCAGTATTTT.

This clone was seen a handful of times. The chain joins TRBV7-2 to TRBJ2-7, with a weak D call TRBD1 (5 bases). Germline V lookup: CDR1 SGHTA, CDR2 FQGNSA. Between the trimmed V and J ends, which lost 1 base and 5 bases, there was a span of 12 bases. The CDR3 length is 14 residues. DNA for the CDR3: TGTGCCAGCAGCTTAGTAGGGGTAGGGAACGAGCAGTACTTC. Protein sequence: CASSLVGVGNEQYF.

This clone was detected a few times. The rearrangement links TRBV6-5 to TRBJ2-5; 7 bases fit TRBD2. J was trimmed by 2 bases and V by 5 bases; bases with no gene match: 2. The length of the CDR3 is 13 residues. Germline CDR1 and CDR2: MNHEY and SVGAGI. The CDR3 DNA reads as TGTGCCAGCAGTCCTAGCGGACAAGAGACCCAGTACTTC. This gives the protein CASSPSGQETQYF.

This clone was detected only a few times. The chain combines TRBV6-1 with TRBJ1-4; unclear D gene. V was trimmed by 6 bases and J by 1 base, leaving 6 bases between them. Looked up from germline, CDR1 is MNHNS and CDR2 is SASEGT. The CDR3 contains 13 residues. This CDR3 is CASRTGTNEKLFF. The CDR3 bases are TGTGCCAGCAGGACCGGAACTAATGAAAAACTGTTTTTT.

As to this clone: Other DNA variants within this sample encode the same CDR3. The genes are TRBV7-9 and TRBJ2-7; 8 bases align to TRBD2. Unmatched junction bases numbered 8, after V lost 4 bases and J lost 6 bases. The germline gives CDR1 SEHNR, CDR2 FQNEAQ (reference sequence). This CDR3 has 14 amino acids. The CDR3 DNA is TGTGCCAGCAGCTCGGGGAGCGGGAGCCCCGAGCAGTACTTC. As protein: CASSSGSGSPEQYF.

The chain carries TRBV7-9 and TRBJ1-3; 8 bases are shared with TRBD1. The CDR3 extends over 19 amino acids. Unmatched junction bases numbered 11, after V lost 0 bases and J lost 1 base. Per germline, CDR1 SEHNR and CDR2 FQNEAQ (reference sequence). The CDR3 DNA is TGTGCCAGCAGCTTAGCGCTTTTTTCGGGACAGGATTCTGGAAACACCATATATTTT. Its protein is CASSLALFSGQDSGNTIYF. Full variable domain (rest looked up from reference TRBV7-9 and TRBJ1-3): DTGVSQNPRHKITKRGQNVTFRCDPISEHNRLYWYRQTLGQGPEFLTYFQNEAQLEKSRLLSDRFSAERPKGSFSTLEIQRTEQGDSAMYLCASSLALFSGQDSGNTIYFGEGSWLTVV.

This chain uses TRBV15 with TRBJ2-1, with 8 bases that match TRBD1. Germline V gene data show CDR1 as LNHNV and CDR2 as YYDKDF (reference sequence). Trimming cost V 1 base and J 6 bases; bases outside gene matches: 2. This CDR3 spans 14 amino acids. CDR3 bases: TGTGCCACCAGCAGAGCGACAGGGGCCAATGAGCAGTTCTTC. Translation: CATSRATGANEQFF.

This clone was detected a few times. The rearrangement uses TRBV19 and TRBJ1-4; D is undetermined. The germline V gene has CDR1 LNHDA and CDR2 SQIVND (reference sequence). Deletions cut 3 bases from V and 8 bases from J, with 16 bases between. The CDR3 spans 15 residues. CDR3 residues: CASSIRTGTREKLFF. The CDR3 DNA follows: TGTGCCAGTAGTATCCGAACGGGAACTCGAGAAAAACTGTTTTTT.